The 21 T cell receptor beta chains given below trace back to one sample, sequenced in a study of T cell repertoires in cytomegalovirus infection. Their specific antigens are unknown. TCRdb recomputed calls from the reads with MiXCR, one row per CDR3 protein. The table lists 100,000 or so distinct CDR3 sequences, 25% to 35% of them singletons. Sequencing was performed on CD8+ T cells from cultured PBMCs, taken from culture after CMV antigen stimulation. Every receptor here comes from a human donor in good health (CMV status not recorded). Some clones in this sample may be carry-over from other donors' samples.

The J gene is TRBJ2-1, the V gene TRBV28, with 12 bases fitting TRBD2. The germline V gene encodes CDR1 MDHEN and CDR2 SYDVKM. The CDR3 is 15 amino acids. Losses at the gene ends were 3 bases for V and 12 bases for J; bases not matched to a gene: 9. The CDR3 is CASSFSPGLAGPQFF. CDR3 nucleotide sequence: TGTGCCAGCAGTTTTTCCCCGGGACTAGCGGGCCCGCAGTTCTTC.

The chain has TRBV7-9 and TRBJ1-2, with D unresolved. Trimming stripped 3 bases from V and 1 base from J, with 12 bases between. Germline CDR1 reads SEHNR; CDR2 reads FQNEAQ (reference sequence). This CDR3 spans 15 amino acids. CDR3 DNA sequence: TGTGCCAGCAGCTTGGACGCGGCTGTTAACTATGGCTACACCTTC. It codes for CASSLDAAVNYGYTF.

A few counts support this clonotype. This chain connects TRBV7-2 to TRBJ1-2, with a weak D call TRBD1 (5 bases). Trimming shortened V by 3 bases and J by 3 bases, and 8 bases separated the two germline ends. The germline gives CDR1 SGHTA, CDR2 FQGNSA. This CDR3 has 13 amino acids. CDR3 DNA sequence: TGTGCCAGCAGCTTCGGGGGTTACTATGGCTACACCTTC. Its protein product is CASSFGGYYGYTF.

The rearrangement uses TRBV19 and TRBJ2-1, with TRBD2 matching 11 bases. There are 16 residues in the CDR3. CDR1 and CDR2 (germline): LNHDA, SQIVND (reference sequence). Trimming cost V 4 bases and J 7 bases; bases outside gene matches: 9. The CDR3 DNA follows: TGTGCCAGTAGTAGAACTAGCGGGGGCATCTGGAATGAGCAGTTCTTC. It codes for CASSRTSGGIWNEQFF. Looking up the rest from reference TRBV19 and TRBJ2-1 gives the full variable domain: DGGITQSPKYLFRKEGQNVTLSCEQNLNHDAMYWYRQDPGQGLRLIYYSQIVNDFQKGDIAEGYSVSREKKESFPLTVTSAQKNPTAFYLCASSRTSGGIWNEQFFGPGTRLTVL.

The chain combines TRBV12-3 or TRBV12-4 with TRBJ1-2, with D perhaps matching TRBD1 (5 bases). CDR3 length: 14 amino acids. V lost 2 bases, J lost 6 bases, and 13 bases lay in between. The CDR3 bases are TGTGCCAGCAGTTTATACGCAGGGCCTCATGGCTACACCTTC. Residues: CASSLYAGPHGYTF.

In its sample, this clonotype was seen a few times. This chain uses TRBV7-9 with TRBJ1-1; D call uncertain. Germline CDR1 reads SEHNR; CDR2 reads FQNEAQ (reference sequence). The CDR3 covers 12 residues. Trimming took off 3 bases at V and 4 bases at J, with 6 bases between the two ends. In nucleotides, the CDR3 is TGTGCCAGCAGCTTTATGAGCACTGAAGCTTTCTTT. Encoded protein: CASSFMSTEAFF.

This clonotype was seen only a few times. CDR3: CASSIGGRNTGELFF. The DNA of the CDR3 is TGTGCCAGTAGTATAGGCGGGAGGAACACCGGGGAGCTGTTTTTT. The chain has TRBV19 and TRBJ2-2; the match to TRBD2 covers 7 bases. This CDR3 region has 15 residues. CDR1 and CDR2 (germline): LNHDA, SQIVND (reference sequence). Trimming took 1 base from V and 1 from J; bases not matched to a gene: 0.

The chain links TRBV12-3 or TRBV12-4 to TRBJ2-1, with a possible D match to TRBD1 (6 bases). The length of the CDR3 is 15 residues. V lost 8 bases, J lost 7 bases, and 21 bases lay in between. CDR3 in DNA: TGTGCCAGCTTTGGGGGCTGGGGGATAGGAAATGAGCAGTTCTTC. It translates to CASFGGWGIGNEQFF.

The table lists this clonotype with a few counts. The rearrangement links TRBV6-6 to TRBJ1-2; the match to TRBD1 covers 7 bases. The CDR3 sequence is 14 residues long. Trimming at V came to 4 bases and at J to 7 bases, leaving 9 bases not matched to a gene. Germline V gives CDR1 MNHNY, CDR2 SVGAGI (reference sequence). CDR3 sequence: CASSLLSQGSGYTF. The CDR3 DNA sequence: TGTGCCAGCAGTTTACTTTCACAGGGGTCTGGCTACACCTTC.

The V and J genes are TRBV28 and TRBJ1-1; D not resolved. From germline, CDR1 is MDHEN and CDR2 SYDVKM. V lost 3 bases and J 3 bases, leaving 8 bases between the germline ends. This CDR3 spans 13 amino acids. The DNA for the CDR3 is TGTGCCAGCAGTTTGGCCGATTACACTGAAGCTTTCTTT. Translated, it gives CASSLADYTEAFF.

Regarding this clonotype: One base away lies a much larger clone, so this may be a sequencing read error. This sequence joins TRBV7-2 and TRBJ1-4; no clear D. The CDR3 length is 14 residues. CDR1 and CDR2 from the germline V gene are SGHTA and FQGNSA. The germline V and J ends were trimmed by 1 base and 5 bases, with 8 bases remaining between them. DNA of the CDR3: TGTGCCAGCAGCTTAGGAGGGTTCAATGAAAAACTGTTTTTT. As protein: CASSLGGFNEKLFF.

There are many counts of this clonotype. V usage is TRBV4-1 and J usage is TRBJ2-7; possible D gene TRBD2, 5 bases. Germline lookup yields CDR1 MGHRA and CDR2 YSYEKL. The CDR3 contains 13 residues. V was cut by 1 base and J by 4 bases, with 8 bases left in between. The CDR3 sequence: CASSQGGEYEQYF. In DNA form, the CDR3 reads TGCGCCAGCAGCCAAGGGGGAGAGTACGAGCAGTACTTC.

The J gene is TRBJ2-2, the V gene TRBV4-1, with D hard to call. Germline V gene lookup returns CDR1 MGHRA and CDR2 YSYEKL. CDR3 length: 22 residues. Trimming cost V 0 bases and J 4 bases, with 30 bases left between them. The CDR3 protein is CASSQDGGRVASRSSSTGELFF. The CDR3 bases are TGCGCCAGCAGCCAAGATGGCGGTCGGGTGGCGTCAAGGTCATCGAGCACCGGGGAGCTGTTTTTT.

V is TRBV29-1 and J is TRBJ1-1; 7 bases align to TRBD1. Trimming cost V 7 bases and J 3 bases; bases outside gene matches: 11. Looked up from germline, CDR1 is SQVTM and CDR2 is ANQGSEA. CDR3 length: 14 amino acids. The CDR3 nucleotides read TGCAGCGCCTCAGGGAGGGGGCAGGACACTGAAGCTTTCTTT. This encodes CSASGRGQDTEAFF.

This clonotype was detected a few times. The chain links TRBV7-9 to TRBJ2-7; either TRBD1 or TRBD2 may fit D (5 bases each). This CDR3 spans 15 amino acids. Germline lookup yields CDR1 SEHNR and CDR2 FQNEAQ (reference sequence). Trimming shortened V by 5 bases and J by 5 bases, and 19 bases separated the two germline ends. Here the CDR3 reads CASSMGRTSWDEQYF. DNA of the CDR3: TGTGCCAGCAGCATGGGACGGACCTCATGGGACGAGCAGTACTTC.

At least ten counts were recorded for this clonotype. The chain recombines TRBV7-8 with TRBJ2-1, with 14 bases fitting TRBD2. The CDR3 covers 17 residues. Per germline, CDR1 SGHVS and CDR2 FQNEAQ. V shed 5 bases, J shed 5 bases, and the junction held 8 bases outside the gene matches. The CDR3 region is CASSTGLAGGGHNEQFF. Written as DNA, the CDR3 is TGTGCCAGCAGCACCGGACTAGCGGGGGGCGGCCACAATGAGCAGTTCTTC.

CDR3 nucleotide sequence: TGTGCCAGTGCCCTAGCGGGGTCCTACAATGAGCAGTTCTTC. Translating it yields CASALAGSYNEQFF. The V gene is TRBV27, the J gene TRBJ2-1; 9 nucleotides agree with TRBD2. This CDR3 region has 14 residues. In germline, CDR1 is MNHEY, CDR2 SMNVEV (reference sequence). V was pared by 9 bases and J by 1 base, with 4 bases of the junction left unmatched.

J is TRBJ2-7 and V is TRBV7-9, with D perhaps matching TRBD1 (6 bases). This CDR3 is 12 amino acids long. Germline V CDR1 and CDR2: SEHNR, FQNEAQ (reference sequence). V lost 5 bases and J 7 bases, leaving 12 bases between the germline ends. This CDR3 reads CASSPGAAEQYF. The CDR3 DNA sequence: TGTGCCAGCAGCCCAGGGGCAGCAGAGCAGTACTTC.

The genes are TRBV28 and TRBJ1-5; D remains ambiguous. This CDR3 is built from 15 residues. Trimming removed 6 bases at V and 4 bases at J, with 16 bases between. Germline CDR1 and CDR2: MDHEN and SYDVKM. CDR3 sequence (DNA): TGTGCCAGCAGCTTTAGTCCCTTAGGGAATCAGCCCCAGCATTTT. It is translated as CASSFSPLGNQPQHF. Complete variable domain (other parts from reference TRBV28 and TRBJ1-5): DVKVTQSSRYLVKRTGEKVFLECVQDMDHENMFWYRQDPGLGLRLIYFSYDVKMKEKGDIPEGYSVSREKKERFSLILESASTNQTSMYLCASSFSPLGNQPQHFGDGTRLSIL.

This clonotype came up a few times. This CDR3 is CASSLGNYGYTF. The CDR3 DNA sequence: TGTGCCAGCAGTTTGGGTAACTATGGCTACACCTTC. The chain recombines TRBV28 with TRBJ1-2; D is ambiguous. Germline lookup yields CDR1 MDHEN and CDR2 SYDVKM. V shed 3 bases and J shed 1 base, with 3 bases lying between them. The CDR3 sequence is 12 residues long.

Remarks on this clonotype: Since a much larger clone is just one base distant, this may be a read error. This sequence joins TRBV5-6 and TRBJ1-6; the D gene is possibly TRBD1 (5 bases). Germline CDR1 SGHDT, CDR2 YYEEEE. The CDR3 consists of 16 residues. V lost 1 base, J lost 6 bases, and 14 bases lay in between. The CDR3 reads CASSLKGGDCNSPLHF. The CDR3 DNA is TGTGCCAGCAGCTTGAAGGGTGGGGACTGTAATTCACCCCTCCACTTT.